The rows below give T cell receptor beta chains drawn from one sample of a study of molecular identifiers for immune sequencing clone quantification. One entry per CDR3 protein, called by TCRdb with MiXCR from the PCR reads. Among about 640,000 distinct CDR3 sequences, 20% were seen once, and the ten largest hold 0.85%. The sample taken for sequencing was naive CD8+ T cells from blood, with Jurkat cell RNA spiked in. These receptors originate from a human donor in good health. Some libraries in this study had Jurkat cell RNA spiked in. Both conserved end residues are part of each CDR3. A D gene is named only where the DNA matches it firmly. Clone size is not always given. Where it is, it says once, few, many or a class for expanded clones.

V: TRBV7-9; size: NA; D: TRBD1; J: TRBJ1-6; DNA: TGTGCCAGCAGCTTGAGAGGACAGGGATGGGATAATTCACCCCTCCACTTT; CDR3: CASSLRGQGWDNSPLHF
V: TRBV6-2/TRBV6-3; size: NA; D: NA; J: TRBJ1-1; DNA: TGTGCCAGCAGTTACCCCCAACCCGTGAACACTGAAGCTTTCTTT; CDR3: CASSYPQPVNTEAFF
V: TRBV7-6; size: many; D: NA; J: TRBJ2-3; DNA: TGTGCCAGCAGCTTAGATTCGGCGAGTGATACGCAGTATTTT; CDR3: CASSLDSASDTQYF
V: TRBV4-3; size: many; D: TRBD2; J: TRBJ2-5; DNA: TGCGCCAGCAGCCAGGGTAGCGGGGTCCAAGAGACCCAGTACTTC; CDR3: CASSQGSGVQETQYF
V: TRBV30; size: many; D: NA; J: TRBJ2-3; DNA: TGTGCCTGGAGTACGGGGCGGGGCACAGATACGCAGTATTTT; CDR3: CAWSTGRGTDTQYF
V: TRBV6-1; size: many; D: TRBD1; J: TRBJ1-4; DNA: TGTGCCAGCAGTGATGGACAGGGTCGTGATGAAAAACTGTTTTTT; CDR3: CASSDGQGRDEKLFF
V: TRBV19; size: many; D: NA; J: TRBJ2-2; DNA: TGTGCCAGTAGTATAATGTCGAACACCGGGGAGCTGTTTTTT; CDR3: CASSIMSNTGELFF
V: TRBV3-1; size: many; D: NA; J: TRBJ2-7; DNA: TGTGCCAGCAGCCACCGGGACCGTCGGTACGAGCAGTACTTC; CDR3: CASSHRDRRYEQYF
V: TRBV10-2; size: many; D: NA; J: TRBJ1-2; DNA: TGCGCCATCCAATATATTACAGGAGCAAACTATGGCTACACCTTC; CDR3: CAIQYITGANYGYTF
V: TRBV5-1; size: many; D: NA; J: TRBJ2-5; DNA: TGCGCCAGCAGCTATATAAATCCGCGAGAGACCCAGTACTTC; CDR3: CASSYINPRETQYF
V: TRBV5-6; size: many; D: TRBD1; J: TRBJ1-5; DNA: TGTGCCAGCAGCTTGGTTCGGGACAGAAATCAGCCCCAGCATTTT; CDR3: CASSLVRDRNQPQHF
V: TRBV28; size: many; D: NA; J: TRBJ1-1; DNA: TGTGCCAGCAGTTTAGCAGGGCTCGAGACTGAAGCTTTCTTT; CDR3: CASSLAGLETEAFF
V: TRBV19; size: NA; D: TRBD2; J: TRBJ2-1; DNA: TGTGCCAGTAGTTTCGGACTAGCGGATAGCAATGAGCAGTTCTTC; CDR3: CASSFGLADSNEQFF
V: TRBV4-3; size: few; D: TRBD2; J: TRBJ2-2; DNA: TGCGCCAGCAGCCAAGATAGACTAGCGGGCCCTGGGTTCGGCACCGGGGAGCTGTTTTTT; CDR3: CASSQDRLAGPGFGTGELFF
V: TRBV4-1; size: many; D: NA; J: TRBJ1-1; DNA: TGCGCCAGCAGCAAGTTGGGGGGATGGAGCACTGAAGCTTTCTTT; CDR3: CASSKLGGWSTEAFF
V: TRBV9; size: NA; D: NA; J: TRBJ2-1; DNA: TGTGCCAGCAGCGCCCGTGCTGCGGCCTCTTCCTACAATGAGCAGTTCTTC; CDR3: CASSARAAASSYNEQFF
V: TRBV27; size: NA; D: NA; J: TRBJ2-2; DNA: TGTGCCAGCAGTTTTTATGCCGGGGAGCTGTTTTTT; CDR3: CASSFYAGELFF
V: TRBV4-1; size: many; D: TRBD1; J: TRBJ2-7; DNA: TGCGCCAGCAGCCCCGTGACAGGGAGCTCCTACGAGCAGTACTTC; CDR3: CASSPVTGSSYEQYF
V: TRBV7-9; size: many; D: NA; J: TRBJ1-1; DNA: TGTGCCAGCAGCTTAGCCCGAGGTCTCGGGAACACTGAAGCTTTCTTT; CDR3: CASSLARGLGNTEAFF
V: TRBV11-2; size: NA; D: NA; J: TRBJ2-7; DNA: TGTGCCAGCAGCTTGGAACCTATCTACGAGCAGTACTTC; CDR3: CASSLEPIYEQYF
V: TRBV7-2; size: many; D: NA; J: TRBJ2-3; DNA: TGTGCCAGCAGCTTTTATACCACAGATACGCAGTATTTT; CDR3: CASSFYTTDTQYF
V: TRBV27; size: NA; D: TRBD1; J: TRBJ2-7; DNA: TGTGCCAGCAAAACTTCAGGGGGTCTATCCTACGAGCAGTACTTC; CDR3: CASKTSGGLSYEQYF
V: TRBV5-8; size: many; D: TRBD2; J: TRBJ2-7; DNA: TGTGCCAGCAGCTTGGTTCGAGCGGGAGGGCTGTGGAACTACGAGCAGTACTTC; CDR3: CASSLVRAGGLWNYEQYF
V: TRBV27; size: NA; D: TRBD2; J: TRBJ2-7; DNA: TGTGCCAGCAGTTTAACGGGGCTAGCGGGTTACGAGCAGTACTTC; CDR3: CASSLTGLAGYEQYF
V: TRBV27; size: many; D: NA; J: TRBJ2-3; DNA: TGTGCCAGCGGGTTGGGCAACACAGATACGCAGTATTTT; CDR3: CASGLGNTDTQYF
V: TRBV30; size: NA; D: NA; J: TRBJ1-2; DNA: TGTGCCTGGACTATAGGGACCTATGGCTACACCTTC; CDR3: CAWTIGTYGYTF
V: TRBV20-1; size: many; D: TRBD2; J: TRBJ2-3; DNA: TGCAGTGCCGGACTAGCGGATGCCTCTAGCACAGATACGCAGTATTTT; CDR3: CSAGLADASSTDTQYF
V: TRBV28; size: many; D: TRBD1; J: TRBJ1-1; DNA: TGTGCCAGCAGTTTAAGGTACAGGGGGTCCGTGAACACTGAAGCTTTCTTT; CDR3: CASSLRYRGSVNTEAFF
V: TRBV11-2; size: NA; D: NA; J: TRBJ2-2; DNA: TGTGCCAGCAGGGAGACTAACACCGGGGAGCTGTTTTTT; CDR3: CASRETNTGELFF
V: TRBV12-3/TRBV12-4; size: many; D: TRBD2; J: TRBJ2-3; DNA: TGTGCCAGCAGTTTGGAGGGACTAGGCGACGGAACCACCCTTTACACAGATACGCAGTATTTT; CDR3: CASSLEGLGDGTTLYTDTQYF
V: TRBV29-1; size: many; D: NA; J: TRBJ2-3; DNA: TGCAGCGTTGAAGGGGGGCCGGGGCGCACAGATACGCAGTATTTT; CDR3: CSVEGGPGRTDTQYF
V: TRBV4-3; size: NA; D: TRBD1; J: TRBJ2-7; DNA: TGCGCCAGCAGCCAGGACAGGGGGCGCACCTACGAGCAGTACTTC; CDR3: CASSQDRGRTYEQYF
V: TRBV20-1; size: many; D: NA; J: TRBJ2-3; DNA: TGCAGTGCTAGGACACGTGACAGCACAGATACGCAGTATTTT; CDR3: CSARTRDSTDTQYF
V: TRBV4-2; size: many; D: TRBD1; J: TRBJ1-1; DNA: TGTGCCAGCAGACAGGGGCTCGGCTCTGAAGCTTTCTTT; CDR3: CASRQGLGSEAFF
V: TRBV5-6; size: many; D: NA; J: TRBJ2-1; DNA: TGTGCCAGCAGTCTCCAAAACAATGAGCAGTTCTTC; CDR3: CASSLQNNEQFF
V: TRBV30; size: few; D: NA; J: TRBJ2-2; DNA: TGTGCCTGGAGTGACATCCGGTCCGGGGAGCTGTTTTTT; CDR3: CAWSDIRSGELFF
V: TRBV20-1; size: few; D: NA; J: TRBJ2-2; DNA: TGCAGTGCTAGAGAGGGGACGATCACCGGGGAGCTGTTTTTT; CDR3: CSAREGTITGELFF
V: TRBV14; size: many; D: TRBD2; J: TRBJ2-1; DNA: TGTGCCAGCAGCCAATTCGCTAGCGGGTACAATGAGCAGTTCTTC; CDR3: CASSQFASGYNEQFF
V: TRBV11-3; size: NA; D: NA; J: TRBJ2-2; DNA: TGTGCCAGCAGCTTAGGTTACGGAGTCGGGGAGCTGTTTTTT; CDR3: CASSLGYGVGELFF
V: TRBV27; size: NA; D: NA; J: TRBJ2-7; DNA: TGTGCCAGCAGTTTCCTGGGATGGGGCTCCTACGAGCAGCACTTC; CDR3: CASSFLGWGSYEQHF
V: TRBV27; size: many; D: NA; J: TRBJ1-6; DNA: TGTGCCAGCAGTTTTGGGGGACGGGGAAATTCACCCCTCCACTTT; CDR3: CASSFGGRGNSPLHF
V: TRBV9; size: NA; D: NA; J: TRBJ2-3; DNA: TGTGCCAGCAGCGTATTCGCCCAAGATACGCAGTATTTT; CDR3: CASSVFAQDTQYF
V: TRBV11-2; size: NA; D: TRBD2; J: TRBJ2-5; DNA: TGTGCCAGCCTCCATGGGACTAGCGGGGGCCCCCAAGAGACCCAGTACTTC; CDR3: CASLHGTSGGPQETQYF
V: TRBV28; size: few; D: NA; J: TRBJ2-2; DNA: TGTGCCAGCAGTTTATGGGGACAGAACACCGGGGAGCTGTTTTTT; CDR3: CASSLWGQNTGELFF
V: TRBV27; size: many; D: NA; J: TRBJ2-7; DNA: TGTGCCAGCAGTCCGGAGGGACTTCTTGGGGAGCAGTACTTC; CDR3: CASSPEGLLGEQYF
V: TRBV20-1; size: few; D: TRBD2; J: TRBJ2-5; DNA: TGCAGTGCTACCGAATCCACTAGCGGGGCTGGTGAGACCCAGTACTTC; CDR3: CSATESTSGAGETQYF
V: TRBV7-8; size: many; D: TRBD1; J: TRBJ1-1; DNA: TGTGCCAGCAGCTTAGAGGGGACAGGGCGAGTCACTGAAGCTTTCTTT; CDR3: CASSLEGTGRVTEAFF
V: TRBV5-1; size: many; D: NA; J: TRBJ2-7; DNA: TGCGCCAGCAGCTTGGGGGACCCGACCCTCTTTGTCTACGAGCAGTACTTC; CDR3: CASSLGDPTLFVYEQYF
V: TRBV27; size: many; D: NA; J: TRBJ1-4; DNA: TGTGCCAGCAGTTCTATCGCGGTCGTGGGGCAGAGCTATGAAAAACTGTTTTTT; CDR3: CASSSIAVVGQSYEKLFF
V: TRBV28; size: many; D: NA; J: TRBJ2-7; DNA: TGTGCCAGCAGTTTTACGGGATTGTCATCCTACGAGCAGTACTTC; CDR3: CASSFTGLSSYEQYF
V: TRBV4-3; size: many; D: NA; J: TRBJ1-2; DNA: TGCGCCAGCAGCCAAGACAGGACACCGCTTTTTGGCTACACCTTC; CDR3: CASSQDRTPLFGYTF
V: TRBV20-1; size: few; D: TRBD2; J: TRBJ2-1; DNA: TGCAGTGCGCGAACTAGCGGGACACCCTACAATGAGCAGTTCTTC; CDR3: CSARTSGTPYNEQFF
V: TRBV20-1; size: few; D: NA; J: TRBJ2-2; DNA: TGCAGTGCTAGAGGGAACACCGGGGAGCTGTTTTTT; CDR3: CSARGNTGELFF